A single sample gave rise to the 7 T cell receptor beta chains below, sequenced in a study of human T cells and chemical hapten exposure. TCRdb ran MiXCR on the RACE reads and lists one entry per CDR3 protein. Altogether more than 70,000 distinct CDR3 sequences are present, around 11% being singletons, with the ten largest covering around 3.2%. Time point indicated: patch test 1, 2 weeks after DPC sensitization. Treatment noted: therapeutic diphenylcyclopropenone sensitization with weekly scalp DPC. The sample in question was whole blood, obtained in connection with sensitization to the hapten diphenylcyclopropenone (DPC). The receptors derive from a woman in her fifties or sixties with alopecia areata. Some clones in this sample may be carry-over from other donors' samples.

This clonotype was seen many times. The V call is TRBV13, the J call TRBJ2-1; 10 bases line up with TRBD1. V lost 5 bases to trimming and J lost 3 bases; unmatched junction nucleotides: 7. This CDR3 has 16 amino acids. Per germline, CDR1 PRHDT and CDR2 FYEKMQ (reference sequence). DNA for the CDR3: TGTGCCAGCAGCCTACCGGGACAGGGGATCTACAATGAGCAGTTCTTC. It encodes CASSLPGQGIYNEQFF.

In its sample, this clonotype was seen many times. The genes are TRBV5-6 and TRBJ2-4; the D gene is possibly TRBD2 (5 bases). Trimming took 1 base from V and 7 from J, leaving 9 bases between them. The CDR3 length is 13 residues. CDR1 and CDR2 (germline): SGHDT, YYEEEE. The CDR3 DNA reads TGTGCCAGCAGCTTGTATCCGGGGAACATTCAGTACTTC. Translating gives CASSLYPGNIQYF.

Only a few counts were recorded for this clonotype. CDR3 residues: CSVVGQGATEAFF. In DNA form, the CDR3 reads TGCAGCGTTGTCGGACAAGGGGCCACTGAAGCTTTCTTT. J is TRBJ1-1 and V is TRBV29-1; perhaps TRBD1 as D (5 bases). Germline values: CDR1 SQVTM, CDR2 ANQGSEA. The CDR3 has 13 amino acids. Trimming shortened V by 4 bases and J by 4 bases, and 13 bases separated the two germline ends.

The V gene is TRBV20-1, the J gene TRBJ2-3; a weak D match, TRBD1 (7 bases). CDR3 length equals 14 residues. Germline-derived CDR1 and CDR2 are DFQATT and SNEGSKA (reference sequence). V lost 7 bases and J 2 bases, leaving 16 bases between the germline ends. CDR3: CSELAQGVTDTQYF. Here the CDR3 DNA reads TGCAGTGAGCTAGCGCAGGGGGTCACAGATACGCAGTATTTT.

This clonotype has at least ten counts. The chain uses TRBV7-9 and TRBJ2-1; 10 bases are a match to TRBD2. Looked up from germline, CDR1 is SEHNR and CDR2 is FQNEAQ (reference sequence). The CDR3 runs 16 residues. V lost 5 bases to trimming and J lost 1 base; unmatched junction nucleotides: 5. The CDR3 reads CASSTRTSGSYNEQFF. Here the CDR3 DNA reads TGTGCCAGCAGCACCCGGACTAGCGGTTCCTACAATGAGCAGTTCTTC.

This clonotype appeared many times. The rearrangement joins TRBV27 to TRBJ2-5; TRBD1 agrees at 11 bases. Unmatched junction bases numbered 7, after V lost 5 bases and J lost 5 bases. Per germline, CDR1 MNHEY and CDR2 SMNVEV (reference sequence). The CDR3 sequence is 15 residues long. The CDR3 DNA reads TGTGCCAGCAGTCTCCGGGACAGGGGGTCGGAGACCCAGTACTTC. Protein: CASSLRDRGSETQYF.

This clonotype has a count of ten or more. The J gene is TRBJ2-3, the V gene TRBV12-3 or TRBV12-4; D gene unclear. The CDR3 loop spans 14 amino acids. V was pared by 2 bases and J by 4 bases, with 10 bases between. CDR3 bases: TGTGCCAGCAGTTTAACAAGGTCTTCAGATACGCAGTATTTT. This encodes CASSLTRSSDTQYF.